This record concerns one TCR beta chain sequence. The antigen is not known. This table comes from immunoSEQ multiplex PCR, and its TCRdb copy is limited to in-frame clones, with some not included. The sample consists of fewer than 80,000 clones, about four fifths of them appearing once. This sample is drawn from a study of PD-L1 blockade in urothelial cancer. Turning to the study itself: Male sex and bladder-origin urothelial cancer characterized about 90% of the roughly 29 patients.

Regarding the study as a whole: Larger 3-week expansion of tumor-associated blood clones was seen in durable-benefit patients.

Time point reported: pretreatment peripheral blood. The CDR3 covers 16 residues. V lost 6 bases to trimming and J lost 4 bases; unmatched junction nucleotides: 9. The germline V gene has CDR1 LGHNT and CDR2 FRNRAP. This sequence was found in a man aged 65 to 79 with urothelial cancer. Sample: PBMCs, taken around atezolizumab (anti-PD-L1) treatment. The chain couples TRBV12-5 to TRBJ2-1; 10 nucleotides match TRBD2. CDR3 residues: CASGPPAGGGYNEQFF. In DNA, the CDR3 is TGTGCTAGTGGCCCTCCAGCGGGAGGGGGGTACAATGAGCAGTTCTTC.